The text below deals with one TCR beta chain. The antigen remains unidentified. The CDR3 totals 15 residues. V lost 5 bases to trimming and J lost 4 bases, with 15 bases between them. The germline V gene has CDR1 SNHLY and CDR2 FYNNEI. The data belong to a study of shared clonotypes between healthy human individuals. In the authors' methods: ImmunoSEQ supplied junction-only sequences lacking quality scores, so filtering was different. Repertoires were generated with immunoSEQ multiplex PCR, while TCRdb's copy carries only in-frame clones and drops some. That table gives V, J and clone size, and the DNA gave D and trimming. The sample includes over 700,000 clones, 55% to 75% of them seen just once. Whole-study results and caveats: Tissue TCR repertoires likely differ from these blood-only repertoires.

The chain has TRBV2 and TRBJ1-5, with D tentatively TRBD1 (6 bases). Material for sequencing was memory CD4+ T cells sorted from blood. Described subset: CD45RA-negative fraction. The sequence derives from a woman in her twenties or thirties in good health. CDR3 sequence (DNA): TGTGCCAGCAGTCGGGACCTCAGGGGAAATCAGCCCCAGCATTTT. Translation: CASSRDLRGNQPQHF. Looking up the rest from reference TRBV2 and TRBJ1-5 gives the full variable domain: EPEVTQTPSHQVTQMGQEVILRCVPISNHLYFYWYRQILGQKVEFLVSFYNNEISEKSEIFDDQFSVERPDGSNFTLKIRSTKLEDSAMYFCASSRDLRGNQPQHFGDGTRLSIL.